This paragraph covers one T cell receptor beta chain sequence. This specimen belongs to a study of blood T cell repertoires in COVID-19. Study-wide context: The analysed material was cDNA or gDNA that came from T cells, B-cell-depleted T cells, or PBMCs.

In the original workflow: Nucleated cell counts were estimated from reference gene primer amplification. Libraries were prepared by immunoSEQ multiplex PCR; TCRdb keeps only in-frame clonotypes and omits some of them. The V and J calls and the clone size are those of that table, but D and trimming were determined from the DNA. This sample has 400,000 to 450,000 clones, with roughly nine tenths found just once. This CDR3 contains 12 residues. In germline, CDR1 is SNHLY, CDR2 FYNNEI. V shed 8 bases and J 5 bases; nucleotides not matched to a gene: 3. Participant-reported clinical history was the basis for cohort assignment. Donors in Cohort 3 who had recovered were those with two negative PCRs, healthcare professional clearance, or resolution of their symptoms.

The source material was PBMCs or T cells enriched from blood (not recorded which). The sequence came from a man aged 30 to 45 who had recovered from COVID-19. The genes are TRBV2 and TRBJ2-1; 7 positions match TRBD2. The DNA of the CDR3 is TGTGCCAGCGAGCGGGGAAACAATGAGCAGTTCTTC. Its protein is CASERGNNEQFF.